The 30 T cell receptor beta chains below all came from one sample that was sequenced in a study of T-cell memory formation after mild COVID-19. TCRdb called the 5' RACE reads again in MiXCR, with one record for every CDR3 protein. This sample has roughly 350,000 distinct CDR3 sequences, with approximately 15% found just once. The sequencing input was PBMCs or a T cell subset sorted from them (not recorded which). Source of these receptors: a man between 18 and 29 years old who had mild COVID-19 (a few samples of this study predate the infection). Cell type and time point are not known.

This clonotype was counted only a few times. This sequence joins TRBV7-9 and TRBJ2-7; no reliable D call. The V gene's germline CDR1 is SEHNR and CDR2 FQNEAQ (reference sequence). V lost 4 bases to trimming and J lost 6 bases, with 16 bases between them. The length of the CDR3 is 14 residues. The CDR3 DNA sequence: TGTGCCAGCAGCTCCCTCCTTACTGGGGTCGAGCAGTACTTC. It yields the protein CASSSLLTGVEQYF.

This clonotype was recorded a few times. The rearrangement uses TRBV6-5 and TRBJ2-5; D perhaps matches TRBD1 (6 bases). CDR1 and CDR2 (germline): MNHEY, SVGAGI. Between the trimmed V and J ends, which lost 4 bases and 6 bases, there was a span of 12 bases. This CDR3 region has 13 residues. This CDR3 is CASSSQGRQTQYF. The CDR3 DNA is TGTGCCAGCAGTTCCCAGGGGCGGCAGACCCAGTACTTC.

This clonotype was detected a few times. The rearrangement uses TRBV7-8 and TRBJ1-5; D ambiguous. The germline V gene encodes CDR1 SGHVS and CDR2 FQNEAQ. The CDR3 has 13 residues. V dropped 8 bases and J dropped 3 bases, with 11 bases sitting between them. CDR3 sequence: CASGLGLNQPQHF. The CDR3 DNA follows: TGTGCCAGCGGGTTGGGTCTCAATCAGCCCCAGCATTTT. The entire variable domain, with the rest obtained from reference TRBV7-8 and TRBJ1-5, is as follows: GAGVSQSPRYKVAKRGQDVALRCDPISGHVSLFWYQQALGQGPEFLTYFQNEAQLDKSGLPSDRFFAERPEGSVSTLKIQRTQQEDSAVYLCASGLGLNQPQHFGDGTRLSIL.

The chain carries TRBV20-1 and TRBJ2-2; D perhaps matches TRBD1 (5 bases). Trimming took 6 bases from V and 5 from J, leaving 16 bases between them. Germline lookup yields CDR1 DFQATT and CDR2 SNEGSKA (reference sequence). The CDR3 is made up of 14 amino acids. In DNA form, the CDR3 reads TGCAGTGCCAGCAGGGTGGGTTTGACCGGGGAGCTGTTTTTT. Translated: CSASRVGLTGELFF.

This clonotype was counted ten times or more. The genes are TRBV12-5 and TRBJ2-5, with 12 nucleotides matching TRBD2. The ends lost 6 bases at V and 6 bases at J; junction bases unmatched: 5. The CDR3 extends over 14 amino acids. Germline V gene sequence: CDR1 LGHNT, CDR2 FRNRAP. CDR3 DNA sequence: TGTGCTAGTGGCCGAGGACTAGCGGGACAGACCCAGTACTTC. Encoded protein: CASGRGLAGQTQYF.

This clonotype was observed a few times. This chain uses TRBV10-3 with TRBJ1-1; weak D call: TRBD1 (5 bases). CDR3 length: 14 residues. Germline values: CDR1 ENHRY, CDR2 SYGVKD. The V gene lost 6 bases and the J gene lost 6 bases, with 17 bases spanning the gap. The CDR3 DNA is TGTGCCATCAGCCCAGTCGGGGGGGACTCTGAAGCTTTCTTT. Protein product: CAISPVGGDSEAFF.

CDR3 loop: CASREPGQGGGEQFF. In DNA, the CDR3 is TGTGCCAGCAGGGAGCCGGGACAGGGGGGGGGTGAGCAGTTCTTC. The rearrangement joins TRBV6-1 to TRBJ2-1; 11 bases match TRBD1. CDR1 MNHNS and CDR2 SASEGT come from the germline V gene. This CDR3 comprises 15 residues. Trimming at V came to 6 bases and at J to 9 bases, leaving 10 bases not matched to a gene.

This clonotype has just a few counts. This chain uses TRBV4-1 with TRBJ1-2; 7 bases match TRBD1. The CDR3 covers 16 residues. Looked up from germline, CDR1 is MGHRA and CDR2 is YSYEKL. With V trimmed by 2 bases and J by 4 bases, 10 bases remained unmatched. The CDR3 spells CASSQRGQLIAYGYTF. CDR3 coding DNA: TGCGCCAGCAGCCAACGGGGACAGCTGATAGCCTATGGCTACACCTTC.

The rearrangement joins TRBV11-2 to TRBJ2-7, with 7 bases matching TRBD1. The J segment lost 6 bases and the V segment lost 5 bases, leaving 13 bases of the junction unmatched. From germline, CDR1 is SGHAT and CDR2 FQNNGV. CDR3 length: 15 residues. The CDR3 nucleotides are TGTGCCAGCAGCCTCCCTACAGGGGTCTTAGGCGAGCAGTACTTC. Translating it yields CASSLPTGVLGEQYF.

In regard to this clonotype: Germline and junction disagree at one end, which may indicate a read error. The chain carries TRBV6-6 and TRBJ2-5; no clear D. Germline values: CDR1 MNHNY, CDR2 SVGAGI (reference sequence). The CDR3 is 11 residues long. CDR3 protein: CASTEEQKQEF. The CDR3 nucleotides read TGTGCCAGCACCGAGGAACAGAAACAAGAATTC.

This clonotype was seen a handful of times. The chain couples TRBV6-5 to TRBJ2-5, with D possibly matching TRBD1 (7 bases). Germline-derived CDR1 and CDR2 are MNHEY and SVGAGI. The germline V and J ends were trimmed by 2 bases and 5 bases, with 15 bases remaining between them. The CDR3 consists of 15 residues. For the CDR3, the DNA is TGTGCCAGCAGTTACGGAGGGGGCCAGGGGGAGACCCAGTACTTC. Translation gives CASSYGGGQGETQYF.

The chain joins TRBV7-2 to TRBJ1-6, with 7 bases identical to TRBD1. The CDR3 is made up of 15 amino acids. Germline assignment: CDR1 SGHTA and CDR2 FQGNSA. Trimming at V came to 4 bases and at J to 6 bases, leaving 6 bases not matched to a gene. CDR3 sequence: CASSSRQGPNSPLHF. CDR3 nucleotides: TGTGCCAGCAGCTCTCGACAGGGCCCTAATTCACCCCTCCACTTT.

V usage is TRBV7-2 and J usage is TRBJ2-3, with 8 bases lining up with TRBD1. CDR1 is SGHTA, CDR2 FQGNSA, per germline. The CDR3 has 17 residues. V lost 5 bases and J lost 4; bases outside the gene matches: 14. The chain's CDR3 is CASSPRPTGVVPDTQYF. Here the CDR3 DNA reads TGTGCCAGCAGCCCAAGACCGACAGGGGTTGTTCCAGATACGCAGTATTTT.

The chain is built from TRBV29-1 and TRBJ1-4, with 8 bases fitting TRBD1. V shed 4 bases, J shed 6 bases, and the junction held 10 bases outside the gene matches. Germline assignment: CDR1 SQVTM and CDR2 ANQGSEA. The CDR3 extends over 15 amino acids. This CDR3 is CSVGFGTGPHEKLFF. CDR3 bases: TGCAGCGTTGGATTCGGGACAGGCCCCCATGAAAAACTGTTTTTT.

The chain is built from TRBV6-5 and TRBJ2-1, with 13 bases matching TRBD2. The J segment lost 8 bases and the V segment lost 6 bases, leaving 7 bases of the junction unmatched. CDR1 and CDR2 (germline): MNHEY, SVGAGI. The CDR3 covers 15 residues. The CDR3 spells CASSRTSGGVDEQFF. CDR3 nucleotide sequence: TGTGCCAGCAGCCGGACTAGCGGGGGTGTAGATGAGCAGTTCTTC.

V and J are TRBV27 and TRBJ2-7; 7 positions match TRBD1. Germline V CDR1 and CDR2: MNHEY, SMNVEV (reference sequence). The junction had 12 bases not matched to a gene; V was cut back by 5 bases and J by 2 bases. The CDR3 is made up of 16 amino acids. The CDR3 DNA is TGTGCCAGCAGTACACGAGGGGGCCGGTCCCCCTACGAGCAGTACTTC. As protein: CASSTRGGRSPYEQYF.

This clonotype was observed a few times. The CDR3 protein is CASSLAPRYNQPQHF. The CDR3 DNA follows: TGTGCCAGCAGCTTAGCCCCCAGATACAATCAGCCCCAGCATTTT. The chain has TRBV7-2 and TRBJ1-5; D unclear. The CDR3 extends over 15 amino acids. Germline values: CDR1 SGHTA, CDR2 FQGNSA. V shed 0 bases and J shed 3 bases, with 9 bases lying between them.

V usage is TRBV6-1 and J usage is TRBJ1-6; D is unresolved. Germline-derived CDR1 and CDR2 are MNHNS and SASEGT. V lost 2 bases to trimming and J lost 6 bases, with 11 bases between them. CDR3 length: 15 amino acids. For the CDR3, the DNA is TGTGCCAGCAGTGAATCGGCAGTAATTAATTCACCCCTCCACTTT. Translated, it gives CASSESAVINSPLHF.

CDR3 DNA: TGCAGTGCTAGTTTAGGAACCGATTACACTGAAGCTTTCTTT. This sequence encodes CSASLGTDYTEAFF. The rearrangement uses TRBV20-1 and TRBJ1-1; D call uncertain. Germline V gene sequence: CDR1 DFQATT, CDR2 SNEGSKA (reference sequence). The germline V and J ends were trimmed by 3 bases and 3 bases, with 14 bases remaining between them. The CDR3 covers 14 residues.

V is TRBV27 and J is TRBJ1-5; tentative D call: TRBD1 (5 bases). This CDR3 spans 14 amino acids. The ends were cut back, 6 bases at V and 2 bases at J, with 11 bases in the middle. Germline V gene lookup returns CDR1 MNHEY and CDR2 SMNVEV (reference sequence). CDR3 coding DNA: TGTGCCAGCAGCGCAGGGCTTGGCAATCAGCCCCAGCATTTT. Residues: CASSAGLGNQPQHF.

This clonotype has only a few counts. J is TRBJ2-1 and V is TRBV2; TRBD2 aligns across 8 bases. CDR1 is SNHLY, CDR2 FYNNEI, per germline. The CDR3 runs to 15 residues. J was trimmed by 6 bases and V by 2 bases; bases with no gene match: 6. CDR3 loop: CASSEWAGGPNEQFF. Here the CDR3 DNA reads TGTGCCAGCAGTGAATGGGCGGGGGGACCCAATGAGCAGTTCTTC.

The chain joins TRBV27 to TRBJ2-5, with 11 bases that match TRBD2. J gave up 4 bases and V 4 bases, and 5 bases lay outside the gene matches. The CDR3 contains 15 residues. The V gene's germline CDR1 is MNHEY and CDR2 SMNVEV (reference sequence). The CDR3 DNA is TGTGCCAGCAGTTGGGGACTAGCGGAGGGAGAGACCCAGTACTTC. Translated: CASSWGLAEGETQYF.

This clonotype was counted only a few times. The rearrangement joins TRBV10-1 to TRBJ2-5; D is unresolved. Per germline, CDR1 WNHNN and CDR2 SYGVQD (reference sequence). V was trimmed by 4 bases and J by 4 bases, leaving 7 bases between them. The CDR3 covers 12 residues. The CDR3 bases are TGCGCCAGCAGTGGTTCGGGAGAGACCCAGTACTTC. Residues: CASSGSGETQYF.

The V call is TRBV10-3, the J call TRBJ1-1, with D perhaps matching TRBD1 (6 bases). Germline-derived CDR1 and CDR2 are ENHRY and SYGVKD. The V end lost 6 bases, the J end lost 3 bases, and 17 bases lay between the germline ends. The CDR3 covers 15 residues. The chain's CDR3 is CAISPSQGIYTEAFF. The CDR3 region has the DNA TGTGCCATCAGCCCCTCCCAGGGGATCTACACTGAAGCTTTCTTT.

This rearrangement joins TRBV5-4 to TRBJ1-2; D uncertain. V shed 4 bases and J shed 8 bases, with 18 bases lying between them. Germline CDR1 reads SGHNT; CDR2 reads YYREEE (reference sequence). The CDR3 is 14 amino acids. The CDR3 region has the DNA TGTGCCAGCAGCCATCAGGCGACACGAGAGGGCTACACCTTC. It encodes CASSHQATREGYTF. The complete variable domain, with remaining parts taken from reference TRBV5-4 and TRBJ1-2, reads ETGVTQSPTHLIKTRGQQVTLRCSSQSGHNTVSWYQQALGQGPQFIFQYYREEENGRGNFPPRFSGLQFPNYSSELNVNALELDDSALYLCASSHQATREGYTFGSGTRLTVV.

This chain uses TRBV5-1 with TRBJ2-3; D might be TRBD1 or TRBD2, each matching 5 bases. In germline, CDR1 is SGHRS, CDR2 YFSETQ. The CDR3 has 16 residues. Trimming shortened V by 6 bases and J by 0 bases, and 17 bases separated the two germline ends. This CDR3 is CASTIIPGRSTDTQYF. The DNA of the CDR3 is TGCGCCAGCACTATAATTCCGGGACGCAGCACAGATACGCAGTATTTT.

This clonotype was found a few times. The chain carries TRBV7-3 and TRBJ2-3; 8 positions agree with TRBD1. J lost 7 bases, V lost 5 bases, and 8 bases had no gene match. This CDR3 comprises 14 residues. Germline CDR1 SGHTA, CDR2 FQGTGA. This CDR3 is CASSPETGDYTQYF. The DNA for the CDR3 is TGTGCCAGCAGCCCCGAGACAGGGGATTATACGCAGTATTTT.

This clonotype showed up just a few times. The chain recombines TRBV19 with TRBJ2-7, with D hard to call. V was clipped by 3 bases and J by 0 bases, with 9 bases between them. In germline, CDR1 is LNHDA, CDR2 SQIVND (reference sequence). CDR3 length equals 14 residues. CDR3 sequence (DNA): TGTGCCAGTAGTATGGGTGGCAGCTCCTACGAGCAGTACTTC. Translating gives CASSMGGSSYEQYF.

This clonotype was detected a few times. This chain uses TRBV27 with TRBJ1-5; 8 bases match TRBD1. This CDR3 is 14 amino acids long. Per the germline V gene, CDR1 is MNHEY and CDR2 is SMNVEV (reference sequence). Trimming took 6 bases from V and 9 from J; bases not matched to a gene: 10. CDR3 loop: CASRPGTGPGPQHF. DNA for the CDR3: TGTGCCAGCAGACCTGGGACAGGTCCGGGGCCCCAGCATTTT.

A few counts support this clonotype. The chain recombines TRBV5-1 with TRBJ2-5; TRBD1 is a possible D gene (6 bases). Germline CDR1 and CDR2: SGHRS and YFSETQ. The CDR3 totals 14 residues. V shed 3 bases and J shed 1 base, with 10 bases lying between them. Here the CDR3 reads CASSYRDIQETQYF. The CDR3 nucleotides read TGCGCCAGCAGCTACCGGGACATCCAAGAGACCCAGTACTTC.